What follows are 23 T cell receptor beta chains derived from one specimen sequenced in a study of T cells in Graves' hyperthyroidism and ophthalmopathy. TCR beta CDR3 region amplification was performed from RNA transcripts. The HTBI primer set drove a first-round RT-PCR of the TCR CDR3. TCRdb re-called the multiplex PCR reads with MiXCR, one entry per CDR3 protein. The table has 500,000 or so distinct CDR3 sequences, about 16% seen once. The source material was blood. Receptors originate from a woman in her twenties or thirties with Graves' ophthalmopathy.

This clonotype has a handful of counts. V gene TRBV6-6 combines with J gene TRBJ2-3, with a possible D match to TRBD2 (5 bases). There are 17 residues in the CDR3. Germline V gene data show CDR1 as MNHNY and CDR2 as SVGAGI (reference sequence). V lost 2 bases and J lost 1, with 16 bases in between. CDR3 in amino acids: CASSYTRVTSGTDTQYF. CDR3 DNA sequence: TGTGCCAGCAGTTACACGAGGGTAACTTCGGGCACAGATACGCAGTATTTT.

The DNA of the CDR3 is TGTGCCAGCAGCCTCACCGGGACTACGGATACGCAGTATTTT. Its translation: CASSLTGTTDTQYF. The chain joins TRBV28 to TRBJ2-3; the match to TRBD2 covers 7 bases. The V gene's germline CDR1 is MDHEN and CDR2 SYDVKM. CDR3 length: 14 amino acids. V was pared by 6 bases and J by 6 bases, with 9 bases of the junction left unmatched.

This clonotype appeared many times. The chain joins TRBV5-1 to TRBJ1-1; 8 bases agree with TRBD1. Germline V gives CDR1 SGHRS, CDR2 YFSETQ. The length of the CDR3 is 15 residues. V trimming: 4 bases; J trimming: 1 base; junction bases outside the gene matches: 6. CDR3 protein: CASSSRTGWNTEAFF. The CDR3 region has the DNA TGCGCCAGCAGCAGCCGGACAGGGTGGAACACTGAAGCTTTCTTT.

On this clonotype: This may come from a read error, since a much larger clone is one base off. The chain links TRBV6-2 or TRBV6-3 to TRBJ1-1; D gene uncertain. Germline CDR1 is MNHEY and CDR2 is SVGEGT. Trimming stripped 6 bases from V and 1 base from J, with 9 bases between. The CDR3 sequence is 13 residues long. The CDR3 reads CASSRLRNTEAFF. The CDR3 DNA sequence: TGTGCCAGCAGCCGACTTAGGAACACTGAAGCTTTCTTT.

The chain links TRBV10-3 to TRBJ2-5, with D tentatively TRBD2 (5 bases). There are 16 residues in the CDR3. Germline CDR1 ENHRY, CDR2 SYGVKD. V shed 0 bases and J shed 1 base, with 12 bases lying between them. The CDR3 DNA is TGTGCCATCAGTGAGTCCTCGGGGAAAATCCAAGAGACCCAGTACTTC. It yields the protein CAISESSGKIQETQYF.

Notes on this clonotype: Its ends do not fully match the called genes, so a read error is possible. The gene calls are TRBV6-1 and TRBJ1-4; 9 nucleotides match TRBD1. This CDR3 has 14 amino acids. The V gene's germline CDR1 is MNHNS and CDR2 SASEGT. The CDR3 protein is CANSLGTGYRKLFF. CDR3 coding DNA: TGTGCCAACAGTCTCGGGACAGGGTATCGGAAACTGTTTTTT.

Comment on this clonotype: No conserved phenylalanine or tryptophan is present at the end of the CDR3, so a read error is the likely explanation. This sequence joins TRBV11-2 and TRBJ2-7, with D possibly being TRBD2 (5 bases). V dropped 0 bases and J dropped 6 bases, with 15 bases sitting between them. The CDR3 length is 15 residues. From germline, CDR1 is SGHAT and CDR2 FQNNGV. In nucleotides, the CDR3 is TGTGCCAGCAGCTTAGAACCTTCTAGCATGGGCGAGCAGTACCTC. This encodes CASSLEPSSMGEQYL.

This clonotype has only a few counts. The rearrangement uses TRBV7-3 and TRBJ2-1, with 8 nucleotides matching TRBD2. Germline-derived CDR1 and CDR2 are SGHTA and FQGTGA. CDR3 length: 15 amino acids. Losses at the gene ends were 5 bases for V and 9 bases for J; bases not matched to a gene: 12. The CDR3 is CASSTGSGSLGEQFF. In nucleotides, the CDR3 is TGTGCCAGCAGCACCGGGAGCGGGAGTTTGGGTGAGCAGTTCTTC.

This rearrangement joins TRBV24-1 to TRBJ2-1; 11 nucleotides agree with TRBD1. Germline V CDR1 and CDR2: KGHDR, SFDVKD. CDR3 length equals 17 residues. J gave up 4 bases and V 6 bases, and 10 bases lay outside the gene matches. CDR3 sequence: CATSPSLGDRGYNEQFF. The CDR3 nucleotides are TGTGCCACCAGTCCCTCCCTGGGGGACAGGGGGTACAATGAGCAGTTCTTC.

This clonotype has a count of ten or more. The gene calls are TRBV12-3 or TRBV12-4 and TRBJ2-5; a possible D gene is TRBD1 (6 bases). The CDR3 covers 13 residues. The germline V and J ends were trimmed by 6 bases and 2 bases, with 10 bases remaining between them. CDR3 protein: CASSLGQQETQYF. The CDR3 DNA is TGTGCCAGCAGCTTGGGACAACAAGAGACCCAGTACTTC.

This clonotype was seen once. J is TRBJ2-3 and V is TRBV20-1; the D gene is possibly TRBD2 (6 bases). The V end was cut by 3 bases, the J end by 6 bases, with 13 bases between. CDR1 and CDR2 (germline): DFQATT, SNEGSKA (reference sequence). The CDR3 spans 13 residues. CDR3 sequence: CSARPGELDTQYF. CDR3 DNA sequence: TGCAGTGCTAGGCCGGGGGAGTTGGATACGCAGTATTTT.

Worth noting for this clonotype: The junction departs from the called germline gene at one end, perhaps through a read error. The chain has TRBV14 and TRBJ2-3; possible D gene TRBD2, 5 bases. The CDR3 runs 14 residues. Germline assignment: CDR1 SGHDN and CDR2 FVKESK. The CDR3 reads CANSQDSATDTQYF. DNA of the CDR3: TGTGCCAACAGCCAAGATAGCGCCACAGATACGCAGTATTTT.

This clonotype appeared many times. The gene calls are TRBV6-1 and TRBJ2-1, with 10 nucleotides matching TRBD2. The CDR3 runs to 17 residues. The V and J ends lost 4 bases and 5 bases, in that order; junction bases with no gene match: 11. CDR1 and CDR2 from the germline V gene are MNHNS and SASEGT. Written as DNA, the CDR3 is TGTGCCAGCAGTGGAGATCCGGGACTAGCGTACGACAATGAGCAGTTCTTC. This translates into CASSGDPGLAYDNEQFF.

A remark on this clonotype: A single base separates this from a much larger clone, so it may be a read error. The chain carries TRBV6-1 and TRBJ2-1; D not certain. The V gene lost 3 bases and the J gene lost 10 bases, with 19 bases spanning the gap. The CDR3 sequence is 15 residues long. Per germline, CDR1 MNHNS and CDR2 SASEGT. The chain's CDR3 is CASSDLDGISYEQFF. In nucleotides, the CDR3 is TGTGCCAGCAGTGACCTTGACGGAATATCCTACGAGCAGTTCTTC.

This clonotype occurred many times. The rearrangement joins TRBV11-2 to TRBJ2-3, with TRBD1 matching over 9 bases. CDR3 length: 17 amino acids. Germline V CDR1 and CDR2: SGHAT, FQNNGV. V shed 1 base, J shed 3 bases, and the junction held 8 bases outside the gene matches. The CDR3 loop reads CASSLVGGTGFTDTQYF. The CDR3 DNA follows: TGTGCCAGCAGCTTAGTTGGCGGGACAGGGTTTACAGATACGCAGTATTTT.

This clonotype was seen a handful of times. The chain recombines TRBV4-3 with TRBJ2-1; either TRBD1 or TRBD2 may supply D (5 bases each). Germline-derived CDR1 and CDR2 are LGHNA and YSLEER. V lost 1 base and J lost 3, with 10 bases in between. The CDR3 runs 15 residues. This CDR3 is CASSQAWDGYNEQFF. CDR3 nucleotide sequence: TGCGCCAGCAGCCAAGCTTGGGACGGCTACAATGAGCAGTTCTTC.

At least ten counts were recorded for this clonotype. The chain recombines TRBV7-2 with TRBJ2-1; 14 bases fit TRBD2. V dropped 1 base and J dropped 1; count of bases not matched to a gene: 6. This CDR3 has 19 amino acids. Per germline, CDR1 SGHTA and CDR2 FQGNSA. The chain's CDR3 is CASSLVGTSGRISYNEQFF. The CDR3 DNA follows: TGTGCCAGCAGCTTAGTAGGGACTAGCGGGAGAATTTCCTACAATGAGCAGTTCTTC.

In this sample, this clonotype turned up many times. CDR3 protein: CASSYVAGGPHNEQFF. CDR3 DNA sequence: TGTGCCAGCAGTTACGTAGCGGGAGGGCCCCACAATGAGCAGTTCTTC. The J gene is TRBJ2-1, the V gene TRBV6-2 or TRBV6-3, with 11 nucleotides matching TRBD2. The CDR3 contains 16 residues. Trimming at V came to 2 bases and at J to 5 bases, leaving 5 bases not matched to a gene. Germline V gene lookup returns CDR1 MNHEY and CDR2 SVGEGT.

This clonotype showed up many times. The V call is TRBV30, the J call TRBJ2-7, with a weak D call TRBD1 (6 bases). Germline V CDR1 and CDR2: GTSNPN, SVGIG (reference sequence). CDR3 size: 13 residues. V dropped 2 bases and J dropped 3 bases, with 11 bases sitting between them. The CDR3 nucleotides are TGTGCCTGGAGTCGGCAGGGGCGCTACGAGCAGTACTTC. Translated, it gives CAWSRQGRYEQYF.

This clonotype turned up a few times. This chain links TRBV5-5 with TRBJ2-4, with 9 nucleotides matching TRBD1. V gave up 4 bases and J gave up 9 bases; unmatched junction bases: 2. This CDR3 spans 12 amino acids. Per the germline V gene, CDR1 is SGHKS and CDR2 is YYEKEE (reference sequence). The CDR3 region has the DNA TGTGCCAGCAGCGTGACAGGGGGCATTCAGTACTTC. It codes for CASSVTGGIQYF.

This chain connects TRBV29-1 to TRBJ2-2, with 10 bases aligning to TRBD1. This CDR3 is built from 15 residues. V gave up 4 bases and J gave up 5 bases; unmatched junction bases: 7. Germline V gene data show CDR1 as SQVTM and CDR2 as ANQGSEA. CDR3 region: CSVGRTGGITGELFF. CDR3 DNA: TGCAGCGTTGGCCGGACAGGGGGTATTACCGGGGAGCTGTTTTTT.

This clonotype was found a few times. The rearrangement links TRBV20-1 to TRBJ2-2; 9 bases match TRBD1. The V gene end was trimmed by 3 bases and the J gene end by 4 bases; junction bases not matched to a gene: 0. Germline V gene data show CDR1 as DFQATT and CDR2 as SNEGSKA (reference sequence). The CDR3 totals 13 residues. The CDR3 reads CSARDRGTGELFF. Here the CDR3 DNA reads TGCAGTGCTAGGGACAGGGGCACCGGGGAGCTGTTTTTT.

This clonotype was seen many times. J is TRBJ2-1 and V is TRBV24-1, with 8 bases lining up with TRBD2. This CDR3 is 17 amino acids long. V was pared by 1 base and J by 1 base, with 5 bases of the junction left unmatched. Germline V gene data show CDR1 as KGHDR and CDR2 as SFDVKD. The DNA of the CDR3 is TGTGCCACCAGTGATTTAAGGACTAGCTCTTCCTACAATGAGCAGTTCTTC. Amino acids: CATSDLRTSSSYNEQFF.